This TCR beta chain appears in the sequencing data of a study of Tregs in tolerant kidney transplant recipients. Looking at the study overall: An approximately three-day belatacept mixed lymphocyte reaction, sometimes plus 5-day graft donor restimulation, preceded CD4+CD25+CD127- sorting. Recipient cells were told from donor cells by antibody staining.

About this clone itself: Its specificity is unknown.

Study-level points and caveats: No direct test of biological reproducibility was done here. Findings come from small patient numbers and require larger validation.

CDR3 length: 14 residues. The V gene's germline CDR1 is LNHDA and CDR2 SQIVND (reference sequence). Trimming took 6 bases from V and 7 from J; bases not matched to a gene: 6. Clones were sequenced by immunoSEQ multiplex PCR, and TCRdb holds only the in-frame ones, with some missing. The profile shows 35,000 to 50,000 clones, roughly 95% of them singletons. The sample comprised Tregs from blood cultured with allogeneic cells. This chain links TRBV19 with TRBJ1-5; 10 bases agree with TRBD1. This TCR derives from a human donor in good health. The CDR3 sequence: CASSDRGPGQPQHF. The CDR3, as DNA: TGTGCCAGTAGCGACAGGGGGCCGGGACAGCCCCAGCATTTT.